This entry lists 17 T cell receptor beta chains sequenced from one sample in a study of T-cell memory formation after mild COVID-19. TCRdb itself ran the 5' RACE reads through MiXCR, one entry per CDR3 protein. The sample consists of 140,000 or so distinct CDR3 sequences, roughly 19% of them appearing once. Material: PBMCs or a T cell subset sorted from them (not recorded which). The receptors derive from an adult woman who had mild COVID-19 (a few samples of this study predate the infection). Cell type and time point are not known.

This chain joins TRBV19 and TRBJ2-7; 8 bases match TRBD2. The V and J ends lost 3 bases and 3 bases, in that order; junction bases with no gene match: 7. The germline V gene has CDR1 LNHDA and CDR2 SQIVND (reference sequence). This CDR3 region has 15 residues. The CDR3 DNA reads as TGTGCCAGTAGTATCACCGGGACTAGGGACTACGAGCAGTACTTC. It codes for CASSITGTRDYEQYF.

In its sample, this clonotype ranks as medium-sized. The gene calls are TRBV5-1 and TRBJ2-2; TRBD2 aligns across 8 bases. V lost 0 bases, J lost 6 bases, and 7 bases stayed unmatched. The V gene's germline CDR1 is SGHRS and CDR2 YFSETQ. The CDR3 totals 16 residues. CDR3 DNA sequence: TGCGCCAGCAGCTTGGATGTTGCGGGGGGTTCCGGGGAGCTGTTTTTT. Its translation is CASSLDVAGGSGELFF.

V usage is TRBV20-1 and J usage is TRBJ2-7; D perhaps matches TRBD2 (5 bases). Germline CDR1 DFQATT, CDR2 SNEGSKA (reference sequence). Trimming stripped 3 bases from V and 0 bases from J, with 12 bases between. This CDR3 has 14 amino acids. CDR3 bases: TGCAGTGCTAGGAGCGGCTTGAGCTCCTACGAGCAGTACTTC. This encodes CSARSGLSSYEQYF.

This clonotype occurred a few times. The chain recombines TRBV20-1 with TRBJ1-2; 10 bases fit TRBD1. Germline lookup yields CDR1 DFQATT and CDR2 SNEGSKA (reference sequence). CDR3 size: 15 residues. Trimming removed 4 bases from V and 2 bases from J; junction bases left unmatched: 7. The CDR3 loop is CSAKEPGQGNYGYTF. The CDR3 region has the DNA TGCAGTGCTAAAGAACCGGGACAGGGGAACTATGGCTACACCTTC.

The rearrangement links TRBV6-2 or TRBV6-3 to TRBJ1-4; no reliable D call. The V end was cut by 6 bases, the J end by 3 bases, with 5 bases between. The CDR3 covers 12 residues. The V gene's germline CDR1 is MNHEY and CDR2 SVGEGT. The CDR3 here is CASRRSNEKLFF. In DNA form, the CDR3 reads TGTGCCAGCAGAAGGTCTAATGAAAAACTGTTTTTT.

This clonotype was detected only a few times. The chain employs TRBV7-3 and TRBJ2-1; 7 bases line up with TRBD2. The CDR3 is made up of 16 amino acids. Per the germline V gene, CDR1 is SGHTA and CDR2 is FQGTGA. The V segment lost 5 bases and the J segment 2 bases; nucleotides outside the gene matches: 9. The CDR3 DNA follows: TGTGCCAGCAGCCCGTTGAGCGCGGGAGCCTACAATGAGCAGTTCTTC. Residues: CASSPLSAGAYNEQFF.

The chain carries TRBV4-3 and TRBJ2-3, with D possibly TRBD2 on 6 matching bases. Germline V gene data show CDR1 as LGHNA and CDR2 as YSLEER. V was shortened by 5 bases and J by 2 bases, with 8 bases between the two germline ends. This CDR3 has 13 amino acids. The DNA for the CDR3 is TGCGCCAGCAGCGGGACTTTCACAGATACGCAGTATTTT. Translating gives CASSGTFTDTQYF.

This chain uses TRBV4-2 with TRBJ1-5; 9 positions agree with TRBD1. V lost 4 bases and J lost 5; bases outside the gene matches: 9. The CDR3 is 16 residues long. Germline V lookup: CDR1 LGHNA, CDR2 YNFKEQ. The CDR3 coding sequence is TGTGCCAGCAGCCCAGAGAGGACAGGGGTTTATCAGCCCCAGCATTTT. Residues: CASSPERTGVYQPQHF.

The chain is built from TRBV9 and TRBJ2-7; maybe TRBD1 (6 bases). The germline V gene encodes CDR1 SGDLS and CDR2 YYNGEE. V shed 1 base and J shed 0 bases, with 8 bases lying between them. The CDR3 length is 14 residues. The CDR3 region has the DNA TGTGCCAGCAGCGTATACAGGGACTCCTACGAGCAGTACTTC. This translates into CASSVYRDSYEQYF.

The chain carries TRBV3-1 and TRBJ1-1; D is possibly TRBD1 (5 bases). CDR3 length equals 13 residues. Trimming removed 8 bases from V and 6 bases from J, with 16 bases in between. Germline V lookup: CDR1 LGHDT, CDR2 YNNKEL (reference sequence). Written as DNA, the CDR3 is TGTGCCAGCCTTGTTAGGGGTTGGTCTGAAGCTTTCTTT. Encoded protein: CASLVRGWSEAFF.

This clonotype turned up a few times. The chain is built from TRBV6-6 and TRBJ2-1; 9 positions match TRBD2. The V and J ends lost 3 bases and 7 bases, in that order; junction bases with no gene match: 7. The germline gives CDR1 MNHNY, CDR2 SVGAGI (reference sequence). This CDR3 has 15 residues. The CDR3 loop reads CASSYWASGDNEQFF. The CDR3 region has the DNA TGTGCCAGCAGTTATTGGGCTAGCGGGGATAATGAGCAGTTCTTC.

The chain joins TRBV6-1 to TRBJ1-2; no firm D call. Trimming removed 4 bases from V and 5 bases from J, with 5 bases in between. This CDR3 region has 11 residues. CDR1 MNHNS and CDR2 SASEGT come from the germline V gene. CDR3 sequence reads: CASSAQYGYTF. The CDR3, as DNA: TGTGCCAGCAGTGCCCAATATGGCTACACCTTC.

This clonotype has more than one count but fewer than ten. The chain combines TRBV9 with TRBJ2-2, with TRBD2 as a possible D gene (6 bases). The germline V gene encodes CDR1 SGDLS and CDR2 YYNGEE. This CDR3 has 14 amino acids. Trimming took 1 base from V and 6 from J, leaving 10 bases between them. The CDR3 DNA reads TGTGCCAGCAGCGTAAGGAGCGGGCCCGGGGAGCTGTTTTTT. It is translated as CASSVRSGPGELFF.

This clonotype was recorded a few times. The chain uses TRBV3-1 and TRBJ2-1; no definite D call. Germline CDR1 and CDR2: LGHDT and YNNKEL (reference sequence). The V and J ends lost 1 base and 8 bases respectively, with 3 bases between them. CDR3 length: 11 residues. CDR3 residues: CASSQVYEQFF. The CDR3 nucleotides read TGTGCCAGCAGCCAAGTGTATGAGCAGTTCTTC.

This clonotype was detected only a few times. The chain joins TRBV29-1 to TRBJ1-1, with 8 bases identical to TRBD1. V lost 3 bases, J lost 4 bases, and 7 bases stayed unmatched. This CDR3 has 14 amino acids. Germline CDR1 and CDR2: SQVTM and ANQGSEA. The CDR3 region is CSVEMGQVGTEAFF. CDR3 in DNA: TGCAGCGTTGAGATGGGACAGGTGGGCACTGAAGCTTTCTTT.

This clonotype was observed a handful of times. The rearrangement uses TRBV6-6 and TRBJ2-6; tentative D call: TRBD1 (6 bases). The CDR3 sequence is 15 residues long. In germline, CDR1 is MNHNY, CDR2 SVGAGI (reference sequence). Between the trimmed V and J ends, which lost 4 bases and 0 bases, there was a span of 7 bases. Here the CDR3 reads CASSWTASGANVLTF. The DNA of the CDR3 is TGTGCCAGCAGTTGGACAGCCTCTGGGGCCAACGTCCTGACTTTC.

The chain links TRBV29-1 to TRBJ1-5; 9 bases match TRBD1. This CDR3 is 13 amino acids long. Germline V gene lookup returns CDR1 SQVTM and CDR2 ANQGSEA. Trimming took 4 bases from V and 2 from J; bases not matched to a gene: 0. CDR3 loop: CSVGQGGNQPQHF. CDR3 coding DNA: TGCAGCGTTGGACAGGGGGGCAATCAGCCCCAGCATTTT.